Reported below is one T cell receptor beta chain. The record originates from a study of blood T cell repertoires in COVID-19. Repertoires were generated with immunoSEQ multiplex PCR, while TCRdb's copy carries only in-frame clones and drops some. The repertoire includes about 58,000 clones, about nine tenths of them detected once, and roughly an eighth sits in the top ten. V was shortened by 11 bases and J by 2 bases, with 15 bases between the two germline ends. The CDR3 runs 13 residues. The J gene is TRBJ2-5, the V gene TRBV12-3 or TRBV12-4, with D possibly being TRBD1 (5 bases). The sequence was collected from a woman aged 55 to 70 with active COVID-19. Material for sequencing was peripheral blood. The CDR3 DNA follows: TGTGCCTTGCAGGGCAGACAACAAGAGACCCAGTACTTC. This sequence encodes CALQGRQQETQYF.